This T cell receptor (beta chain) was identified in a study of blood T cell repertoires in COVID-19 (dated by TCRdb to between 2020 and 2021). Regarding the complete study: Collaborator samples came from the United States, Italy and Spain and covered acute and convalescent phases of COVID-19. The repertoires were released in a freely available public database intended as a resource for research on the immune response to SARS-CoV-2. Where available, HLA class I and class II types were taken from metadata supplied by the sample provider and were not determined by assay-based typing. A de-identified subject ID, COVID-19 status, age in years and sex were almost always included in the sample metadata. The dataset comprised deeply sampled blood TCRbeta repertoires from subjects exposed to, actively infected with, or recovered from COVID-19. The prospective study material was composed of cDNA or gDNA derived from T cells, B-cell-depleted T cells, or PBMCs. Samples came from the ongoing ImmuneRACE study (first 160 participants) plus 1,254 subjects from 6 global collaborators. The research as a whole found: How much clinical and demographic metadata was included differed by source and by participant, and the metadata was provided uncurated.

The immunoSEQ Assay, a bias-controlled multiplex PCR, was used to amplify TCRbeta CDR3 regions from genomic DNA. Regarding the original processing steps: The number of nucleated cells in each sample was estimated from the amplification of reference gene primers within the assay. Sequence reads were collapsed and filtered to measure the absolute abundance of every unique TCRbeta CDR3 rearrangement. Productive Simpson clonality was computed per sample as the square root of Simpson's diversity index over productive rearrangements. The table was pulled from immuneACCESS by TCRdb, which kept in-frame rearrangements only. Such tables lose some clones; where checked, under half of the loss comes from unresolved V genes, and the rest has no known cause. D and trimming were read from the DNA, whereas the V and J calls and clone size are those reported in that table. The table for this sample lists roughly 60,000 clones; 85% to 90% of them were counted only once. Around 3.7% of the sample belongs to the ten largest clones.

The CDR3 covers 16 residues, taking in both the cysteine and the phenylalanine. The only DNA kept is the CDR3, 48 bases in frame from the first base. CDR1 and CDR2, per the germline V gene (reference sequence), are LNHDA and SQIVND. V sheds 1 base and J sheds 1 base, leaving 11 bases between their ends. Each collaborating institution followed its own protocols to collect whole blood in K2EDTA tubes. Collaborator samples were shipped for TCRbeta analysis as frozen whole blood, isolated PBMCs, or DNA extracted from either sample type. Points on this clone: No antigen is known for it. No clone much larger than this one lies a single base away; base qualities are absent.

The sample comprised peripheral blood. The sequence came from a human donor in a cohort sampled during active COVID-19. Recombination linked TRBV19 to TRBJ1-3; the D gene identity is not certain. The CDR3 corresponds to CASSIVSAGSGNTIYF. The DNA reads as follows: TGTGCCAGTAGTATAGTCTCGGCCGGGTCTGGAAACACCATATATTTT.